The 6 T cell receptor beta chains presented below share a single source sample, sequenced in a study of radiotherapy plus CTLA-4 blockade in lung cancer. TCRdb's table, derived via immunoSEQ multiplex PCR, lists solely in-frame clones and lacks some. The sample has roughly 90,000 clones, roughly 80% seen once. Sequenced material: peripheral blood, taken from a patient treated with radiotherapy plus ipilimumab. These receptors were obtained from a human donor with non-small cell lung cancer that progressed on radiotherapy plus ipilimumab.

V is TRBV6-5 and J is TRBJ1-1; possible D gene TRBD1, 5 bases. Per the germline V gene, CDR1 is MNHEY and CDR2 is SVGAGI. The ends were cut back, 4 bases at V and 2 bases at J, with 11 bases in the middle. This CDR3 comprises 14 residues. The CDR3 region is CASSSGRLNTEAFF. CDR3 DNA sequence: TGTGCCAGCAGTTCGGGACGGCTAAACACTGAAGCTTTCTTT.

This chain joins TRBV27 and TRBJ1-2, with TRBD1 matching 8 bases. This CDR3 spans 13 amino acids. Germline CDR1 and CDR2: MNHEY and SMNVEV (reference sequence). After removal of 7 bases from V and 5 bases from J, the junction contained 6 bases not matched to a gene. CDR3 loop: CASTLGQGYGYTF. The CDR3 nucleotides read TGTGCCAGCACCCTCGGACAGGGATATGGCTACACCTTC.

V and J are TRBV28 and TRBJ2-7; 8 nucleotides line up with TRBD2. This CDR3 is 13 amino acids long. Looked up from germline, CDR1 is MDHEN and CDR2 is SYDVKM. The trim removed 6 bases at V and 6 bases at J, leaving 7 bases unmatched. CDR3 DNA sequence: TGTGCCAGCAGACTGGGACTAGGACGCGAGCAGTACTTC. This sequence encodes CASRLGLGREQYF.

Written as DNA, the CDR3 is TGTGCCAGTAGGACGGGACAGGGGGCGGGGAATGAGCAGTTCTTC. Protein: CASRTGQGAGNEQFF. The rearrangement uses TRBV19 and TRBJ2-1; 12 nucleotides align to TRBD1. Trimming cost V 6 bases and J 7 bases; bases outside gene matches: 7. The length of the CDR3 is 15 residues. The germline V gene has CDR1 LNHDA and CDR2 SQIVND (reference sequence).

The rearrangement uses TRBV2 and TRBJ1-2, with D perhaps TRBD1 (5 bases). With 4 bases removed from V and 2 bases from J, the gap between germline ends came to 14 bases. Germline CDR1 reads SNHLY; CDR2 reads FYNNEI. The CDR3 is 15 residues long. The CDR3 bases are TGTGCCAGCAGTGCCTGGTTGAAGGGGAACTATGGCTACACCTTC. It encodes CASSAWLKGNYGYTF.

The genes are TRBV19 and TRBJ2-7; D perhaps matches TRBD2 (6 bases). The CDR3 runs to 16 residues. Germline CDR1 is LNHDA and CDR2 is SQIVND (reference sequence). The V gene lost 3 bases and the J gene lost 4 bases, with 19 bases spanning the gap. The CDR3 loop reads CASSINLAGRSYEQYF. The CDR3 nucleotides read TGTGCCAGTAGTATTAATTTGGCGGGGAGATCTTACGAGCAGTACTTC.